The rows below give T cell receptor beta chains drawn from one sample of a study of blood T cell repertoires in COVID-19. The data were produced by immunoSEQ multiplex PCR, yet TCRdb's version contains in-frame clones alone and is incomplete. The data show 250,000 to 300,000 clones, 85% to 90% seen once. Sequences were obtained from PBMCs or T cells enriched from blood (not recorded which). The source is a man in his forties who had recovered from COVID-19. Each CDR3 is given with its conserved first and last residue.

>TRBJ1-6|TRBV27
CASSLQGNSPLHF
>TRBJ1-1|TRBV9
CASSVAGTAEAFF
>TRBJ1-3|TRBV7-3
CASSLSGISGNTIYF
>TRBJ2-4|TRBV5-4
CASSSGRDRGPKNIQYF
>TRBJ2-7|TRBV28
CASSLYGASGREQYF
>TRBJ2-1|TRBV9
CASSGTSGNEQFF
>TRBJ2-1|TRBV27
CASSRLLGLAVYNEQFF
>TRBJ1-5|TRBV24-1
CATSDPRQGGTGPQHF
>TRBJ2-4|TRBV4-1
CASSQDGFSGRSNIQYF
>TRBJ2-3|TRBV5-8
CASSLDGQDLDTQYF
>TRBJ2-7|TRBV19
CASSNRGGLSSEQYF
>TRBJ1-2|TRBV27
CASSNEPGQGRNGYTF
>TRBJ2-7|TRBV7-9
CASSQLGGILYEQYF
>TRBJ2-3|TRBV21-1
CASSKAGRENTQYF
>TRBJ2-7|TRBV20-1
CSAQDYEQYF
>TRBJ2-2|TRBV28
CASSRVTKNTGELFF
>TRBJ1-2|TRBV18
CASSPPAGTGGNLSGYTF
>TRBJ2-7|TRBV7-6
CASSSPSADRGLNSYEQYF
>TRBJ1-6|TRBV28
CASGQGQFRPLHF
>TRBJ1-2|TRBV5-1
CASSLDSTPRTAYGYTF
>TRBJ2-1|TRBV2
CASSDHTRNEQFF
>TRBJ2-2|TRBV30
CACSLTGAITGELFF
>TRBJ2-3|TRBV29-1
CSVFGEFTDTQYF
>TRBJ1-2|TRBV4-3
CASSQVIRQNYGYTF
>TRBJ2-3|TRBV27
CASRRPPGLTTDTQYF
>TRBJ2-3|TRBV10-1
CASSFEPSTDTQYF
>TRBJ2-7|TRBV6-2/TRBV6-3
CASSYVNGQGIHEQYF
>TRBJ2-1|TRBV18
CASSPGTSGNYNEQFF
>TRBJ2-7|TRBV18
CASSLAGGDEQYF
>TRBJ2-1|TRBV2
CASSVSGRDNEQFF
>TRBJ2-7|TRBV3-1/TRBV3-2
CASSQETGLTYEQYF
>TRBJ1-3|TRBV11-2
CASSRQRGTIYF
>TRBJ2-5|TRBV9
CASSVSLAEGQETQYF
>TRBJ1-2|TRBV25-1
CASSASGRTNYGYTF
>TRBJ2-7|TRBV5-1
CASSWRDSSYEQYF
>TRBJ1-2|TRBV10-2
CASSVDRASARGYTF
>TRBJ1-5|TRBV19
CASSIDPTGWNNQPQHF
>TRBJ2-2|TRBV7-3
CASSSQRLAGATGELFF
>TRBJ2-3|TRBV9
CASSVDIAGTTDTQYF
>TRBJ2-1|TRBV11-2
CASSLVRGPYNEQFF
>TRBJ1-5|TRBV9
CASSAGQGNQPQHF
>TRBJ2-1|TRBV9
CASSGGGSNYNEQFF
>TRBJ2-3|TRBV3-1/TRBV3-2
CASSRAGTDTQYF